The 25 T cell receptor beta chains listed next were all sequenced from one sample in a study of blood T cell repertoires in COVID-19. Sequencing used immunoSEQ multiplex PCR; TCRdb keeps in-frame clones, though not all of them. Altogether approximately 200,000 clones are present, under 85% being singletons, with the ten largest covering 1.8%. Sequencing input: PBMCs or T cells enriched from blood (not recorded which). These receptors were collected from a man aged 55 to 70 who had recovered from COVID-19.

The J gene is TRBJ2-1, the V gene TRBV27, with D possibly TRBD1 on 5 matching bases. CDR1 and CDR2 from the germline V gene are MNHEY and SMNVEV (reference sequence). Trimming left V 6 bases short and J 10 bases short, with 19 bases between. The CDR3 is made up of 14 amino acids. CDR3 in amino acids: CASRYLGDRREQFF. The DNA for the CDR3 is TGTGCCAGCAGATATTTAGGGGATCGGAGAGAGCAGTTCTTC.

The sample holds a few counts of this clone. CDR3 nucleotide sequence: TGTGCCAGCAGCGTAGAATTCCTGGGGGGGTACTCCTATAATTCACCCCTCCACTTT. Protein sequence: CASSVEFLGGYSYNSPLHF. This chain connects TRBV9 to TRBJ1-6; TRBD1 is a possible D gene (5 bases). Germline-derived CDR1 and CDR2 are SGDLS and YYNGEE. Trimming took 0 bases from V and 0 from J, leaving 16 bases between them. The CDR3 loop spans 19 amino acids.

V is TRBV7-2 and J is TRBJ2-7; 9 bases match TRBD2. V shed 5 bases and J 2 bases; nucleotides not matched to a gene: 7. Germline loops: CDR1 SGHTA, CDR2 FQGNSA. This CDR3 has 15 amino acids. CDR3 bases: TGTGCCAGCAGCAAGAGCGGGGGGCCTACCTACGAGCAGTACTTC. Encoded protein: CASSKSGGPTYEQYF.

This clone was found once. The chain combines TRBV27 with TRBJ1-2; a weak D match, TRBD1 (5 bases). Per the germline V gene, CDR1 is MNHEY and CDR2 is SMNVEV (reference sequence). Trimming shortened V by 6 bases and J by 3 bases, and 11 bases separated the two germline ends. The CDR3 spans 13 residues. CDR3 amino acids: CASRGGTHYGYTF. The CDR3 nucleotides read TGTGCCAGCAGGGGAGGGACGCACTATGGCTACACCTTC.

The V call is TRBV11-2, the J call TRBJ2-5; TRBD2 matches at 12 bases. Germline V CDR1 and CDR2: SGHAT, FQNNGV. This CDR3 contains 15 residues. With V trimmed by 6 bases and J by 5 bases, 7 bases remained unmatched. Written as DNA, the CDR3 is TGTGCCAGCAGTTTACTAGCGGGGGGCCGGGAGACCCAGTACTTC. It translates to CASSLLAGGRETQYF.

The chain links TRBV12-3 or TRBV12-4 to TRBJ1-2, with D possibly TRBD1 on 5 matching bases. CDR3 length equals 13 residues. V was trimmed by 7 bases and J by 3 bases, leaving 12 bases between them. The CDR3 DNA reads TGTGCCAGCAAGGCAGGGCCCCACTATGGCTACACCTTC. Amino acid sequence: CASKAGPHYGYTF.

The chain carries TRBV18 and TRBJ1-6, with 7 bases that match TRBD1. Germline loops: CDR1 KGHSH, CDR2 LQKENI. V lost 1 base and J lost 9; bases outside the gene matches: 3. The CDR3 has 14 amino acids. CDR3 in amino acids: CASSPQGAGSPLHF. The CDR3, as DNA: TGTGCCAGCTCACCACAGGGGGCAGGTTCACCCCTCCACTTT.

This clone was seen only once. The rearrangement uses TRBV4-1 and TRBJ2-2; 8 positions agree with TRBD1. Unmatched junction bases numbered 14, after V lost 2 bases and J lost 3 bases. The CDR3 length is 19 residues. Germline V gene lookup returns CDR1 MGHRA and CDR2 YSYEKL. CDR3 coding DNA: TGCGCCAGCAGCCAAAACCCCCCCCGGACAGGGCGGCACACCGGGGAGCTGTTTTTT. It is translated as CASSQNPPRTGRHTGELFF.

The J gene is TRBJ1-1, the V gene TRBV25-1; D possibly corresponds to TRBD1 (5 bases). The V end was cut by 5 bases, the J end by 10 bases, with 14 bases between. The germline V gene has CDR1 MGHDK and CDR2 SYGVNS. The CDR3 loop spans 12 amino acids. The CDR3 DNA reads as TGTGCCAGCAGTCAAGGGGTTCGTGGAGCTTTCTTT. Amino acids: CASSQGVRGAFF.

This sequence joins TRBV6-5 and TRBJ1-5, with TRBD1 matching 7 bases. V lost 5 bases to trimming and J lost 9 bases; unmatched junction nucleotides: 7. Per the germline V gene, CDR1 is MNHEY and CDR2 is SVGAGI. The length of the CDR3 is 13 residues. The CDR3: CASSTDRDGPQHF. The DNA for the CDR3 is TGTGCCAGCAGTACAGACAGGGATGGGCCCCAGCATTTT.

V is TRBV4-3 and J is TRBJ2-7, with 10 bases fitting TRBD2. CDR1 is LGHNA and CDR2 is YSLEER in the germline V gene. V was pared by 4 bases and J by 4 bases, with 16 bases of the junction left unmatched. The CDR3 has 18 residues. CDR3 DNA: TGCGCCAGCAGCCGCCGTCGAGCGGGGGGGCTTCTTATGTACGAGCAGTACTTC. It specifies CASSRRRAGGLLMYEQYF.

The chain couples TRBV19 to TRBJ1-1; the match to TRBD1 covers 7 bases. V lost 3 bases and J lost 5; bases outside the gene matches: 3. The CDR3 loop spans 13 amino acids. Germline V gives CDR1 LNHDA, CDR2 SQIVND (reference sequence). The CDR3 here is CASSMQQGTEAFF. The CDR3 DNA reads as TGTGCCAGTAGTATGCAACAGGGGACTGAAGCTTTCTTT. The full variable domain, completed using reference TRBV19 and TRBJ1-1, is DGGITQSPKYLFRKEGQNVTLSCEQNLNHDAMYWYRQDPGQGLRLIYYSQIVNDFQKGDIAEGYSVSREKKESFPLTVTSAQKNPTAFYLCASSMQQGTEAFFGQGTRLTVV.

In its sample, this clone was seen a few times. J is TRBJ1-3 and V is TRBV11-2; the D is unclear. The CDR3 totals 17 residues. V lost 2 bases, J lost 0 bases, and 14 bases lay in between. In germline, CDR1 is SGHAT, CDR2 FQNNGV. The CDR3 bases are TGTGCCAGCAGCTTAAAGGCCGAGGCCCACTCTGGAAACACCATATATTTT. Translating it yields CASSLKAEAHSGNTIYF.

The CDR3 loop reads CASSLSRRGGTNTEAFF. The CDR3 nucleotides read TGTGCCAGCAGTCTATCCCGTCGGGGAGGCACGAACACTGAAGCTTTCTTT. The V and J genes are TRBV6-6 and TRBJ1-1; D unresolved. Germline V CDR1 and CDR2: MNHNY, SVGAGI (reference sequence). The germline V and J ends were trimmed by 5 bases and 1 base, with 20 bases remaining between them. The CDR3 is 17 amino acids.

This chain uses TRBV5-1 with TRBJ2-7, with 11 bases that match TRBD2. The CDR3 is made up of 15 amino acids. CDR1 SGHRS and CDR2 YFSETQ come from the germline V gene. The junction had 6 bases not matched to a gene; V was cut back by 3 bases and J by 4 bases. CDR3 bases: TGCGCCAGCAGCTGGGGGACTAGCGGACCGTACGAGCAGTACTTC. Protein product: CASSWGTSGPYEQYF.

The V and J genes are TRBV2 and TRBJ2-7; a weak D match, TRBD2 (5 bases). From germline, CDR1 is SNHLY and CDR2 FYNNEI. Trimming shortened V by 2 bases and J by 9 bases, and 11 bases separated the two germline ends. CDR3 length: 12 amino acids. The CDR3 sequence is CASSESPGGQYF. DNA of the CDR3: TGTGCCAGCAGTGAAAGTCCCGGAGGGCAGTACTTC.

The genes are TRBV5-1 and TRBJ1-5, with 7 positions matching TRBD1. V dropped 4 bases and J dropped 3; count of bases not matched to a gene: 4. The germline CDR1 and CDR2 sequences are SGHRS and YFSETQ. The CDR3 contains 14 residues. This CDR3 is CASSPGTDNQPQHF. For the CDR3, the DNA is TGCGCCAGCAGCCCCGGGACAGACAATCAGCCCCAGCATTTT.

The chain carries TRBV25-1 and TRBJ1-4; maybe TRBD1 (5 bases). CDR3 length: 13 residues. CDR1 is MGHDK, CDR2 SYGVNS, per germline. V was trimmed by 8 bases and J by 5 bases, leaving 12 bases between them. The CDR3 DNA reads TGTGCCAGCTCGACAGAGATAAATGAAAAACTGTTTTTT. This codes for CASSTEINEKLFF.

V usage is TRBV6-2 or TRBV6-3 and J usage is TRBJ1-1; TRBD1 matches at 10 bases. The CDR3 extends over 19 amino acids. Germline V gene data show CDR1 as MNHEY and CDR2 as SVGEGT. V gave up 2 bases and J gave up 0 bases; unmatched junction bases: 12. CDR3 sequence: CASSYPRTGGGQMNTEAFF. The DNA for the CDR3 is TGTGCCAGCAGTTACCCGCGGACAGGGGGGGGTCAGATGAACACTGAAGCTTTCTTT.

J is TRBJ1-6 and V is TRBV27, with D perhaps TRBD1 (6 bases). Trimming took 5 bases from V and 6 from J, leaving 8 bases between them. CDR3 length equals 13 residues. Germline V gives CDR1 MNHEY, CDR2 SMNVEV (reference sequence). The CDR3 here is CASSRGGNSPLHF. The CDR3 DNA reads as TGTGCCAGCAGTCGAGGGGGTAATTCACCCCTCCACTTT.

The rearrangement uses TRBV18 and TRBJ2-6, with 7 positions matching TRBD1. V lost 6 bases and J lost 7; bases outside the gene matches: 15. Germline CDR1 and CDR2: KGHSH and LQKENI. There are 17 residues in the CDR3. CDR3 nucleotide sequence: TGTGCCAGCTCCCCCCTTGCTAGGGGGCGCTTAGCCAACGTCCTGACTTTC. This gives the protein CASSPLARGRLANVLTF.

This clone has only a few counts. In DNA form, the CDR3 reads TGTGCCTGGAGTTTTGGAGGCTCTGGAAACACCATATATTTT. Protein: CAWSFGGSGNTIYF. The chain employs TRBV30 and TRBJ1-3; no clear D. This CDR3 contains 14 residues. Germline loops: CDR1 GTSNPN, CDR2 SVGIG (reference sequence). V gave up 2 bases and J gave up 0 bases, with 8 bases separating them.

This clone appeared a few times. The V call is TRBV11-2, the J call TRBJ2-2, with D hard to call. CDR3 length: 12 residues. V lost 0 bases and J lost 7, with 3 bases in between. Looked up from germline, CDR1 is SGHAT and CDR2 is FQNNGV. CDR3 in DNA: TGTGCCAGCAGCTTAGATCTCGGGGAGCTGTTTTTT. It yields the protein CASSLDLGELFF.

The CDR3 is CASSSGGSSTEAFF. The CDR3 DNA reads TGTGCCAGCAGCTCGGGAGGGAGCAGCACTGAAGCTTTCTTT. The chain uses TRBV11-3 and TRBJ1-1; no clear D gene. Germline-derived CDR1 and CDR2 are SGHNT and YENEEA. Trimming pared 4 bases from V and 4 bases from J, leaving 13 bases between. The CDR3 contains 14 residues.

J is TRBJ2-5 and V is TRBV19; D possibly corresponds to TRBD1 (6 bases). Deletions cut 6 bases from V and 3 bases from J, with 14 bases between. The CDR3 totals 14 residues. Germline V gene data show CDR1 as LNHDA and CDR2 as SQIVND (reference sequence). The CDR3 here is CASRNSGDEETQYF. In nucleotides, the CDR3 is TGTGCCAGTAGGAACTCAGGGGATGAAGAGACCCAGTACTTC.